This TCR beta chain was recovered during a study of cytotoxic CD8 clonotypes in ibrutinib-treated CLL. Turning to the study itself: The patients comprised some twelve relapsed/refractory and approximately 16 treatment-naive cases, around 17 IGHV unmutated. Median treatment time before response sampling was approximately 11 months, range 6 to 36.

V dropped 4 bases and J dropped 2; count of bases not matched to a gene: 6. Germline V gene data show CDR1 as MNHNY and CDR2 as SVGAGI (reference sequence). The length of the CDR3 is 15 residues. The targeted sequencing depth was 1 in 200,000 to 1 in 1 million T cells. Some clones are missing from TCRdb's copy, which holds only in-frame ones; the method was immunoSEQ multiplex PCR. The sample has over 140,000 clones, more than 75% seen once. This clone was seen once. The origin of this receptor is a human donor with chronic lymphocytic leukemia. This chain joins TRBV6-6 and TRBJ2-5, with 8 bases that match TRBD2. The sequences come from PBMCs, collected after 36 months of ibrutinib treatment. CDR3 in amino acids: CASSSGGAGQETQYF. CDR3 bases: TGTGCCAGCAGTTCCGGGGGGGCCGGGCAAGAGACCCAGTACTTC.